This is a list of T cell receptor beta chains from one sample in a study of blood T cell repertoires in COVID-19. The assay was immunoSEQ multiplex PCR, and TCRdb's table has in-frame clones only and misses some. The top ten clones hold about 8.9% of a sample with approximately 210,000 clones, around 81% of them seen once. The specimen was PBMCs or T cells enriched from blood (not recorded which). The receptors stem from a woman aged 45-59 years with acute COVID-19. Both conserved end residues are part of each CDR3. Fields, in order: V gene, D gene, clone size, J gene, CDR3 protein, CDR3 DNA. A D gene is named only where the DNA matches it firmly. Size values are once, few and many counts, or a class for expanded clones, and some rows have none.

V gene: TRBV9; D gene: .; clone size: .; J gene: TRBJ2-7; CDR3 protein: CASSVGSGAGGYEQYF; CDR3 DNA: TGTGCCAGCAGCGTAGGTTCTGGGGCCGGAGGGTACGAGCAGTACTTC
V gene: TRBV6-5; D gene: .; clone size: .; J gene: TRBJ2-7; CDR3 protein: CASTTSSYEQYF; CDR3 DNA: TGTGCCAGCACAACGAGCTCCTACGAGCAGTACTTC
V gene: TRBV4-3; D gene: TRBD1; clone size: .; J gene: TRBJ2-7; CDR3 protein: CASSQGTGYDYEQYF; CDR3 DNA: TGCGCCAGCAGCCAAGGGACAGGGTATGATTACGAGCAGTACTTC
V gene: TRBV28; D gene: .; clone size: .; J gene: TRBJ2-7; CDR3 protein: CASSLSPRGIHEQYF; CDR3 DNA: TGTGCCAGCAGTTTATCTCCCCGGGGGATCCACGAGCAGTACTTC
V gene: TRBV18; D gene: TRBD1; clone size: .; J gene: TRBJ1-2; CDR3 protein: CASSPGQARGYGYTF; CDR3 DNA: TGTGCCAGCTCACCTGGACAGGCGAGGGGCTATGGCTACACCTTC
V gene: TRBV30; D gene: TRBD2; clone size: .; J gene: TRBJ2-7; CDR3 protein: CAWSPGLDYYEQYF; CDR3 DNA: TGTGCCTGGAGCCCGGGACTAGACTACTACGAGCAGTACTTC
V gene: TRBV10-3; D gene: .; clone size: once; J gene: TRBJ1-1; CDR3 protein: CAISDWQGLNTEAFF; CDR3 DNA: TGTGCCATCAGTGATTGGCAGGGGCTGAACACTGAAGCTTTCTTT
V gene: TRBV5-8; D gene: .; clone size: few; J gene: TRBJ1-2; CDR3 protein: CASSSAMGQPNYGYTF; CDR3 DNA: TGTGCCAGCAGCTCGGCTATGGGACAACCTAACTATGGCTACACCTTC
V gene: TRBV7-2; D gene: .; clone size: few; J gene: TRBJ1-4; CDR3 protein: CASTPTGGAGKLFF; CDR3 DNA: TGTGCCAGCACCCCCACGGGGGGCGCGGGAAAACTGTTTTTT
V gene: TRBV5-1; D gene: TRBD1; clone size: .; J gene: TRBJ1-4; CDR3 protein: CASSNGQGTNEKLFF; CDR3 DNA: TGCGCCAGCAGCAACGGACAGGGAACTAATGAAAAACTGTTTTTT
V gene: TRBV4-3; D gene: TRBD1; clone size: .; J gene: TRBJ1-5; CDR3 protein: CASSPSRDRGNQPQHF; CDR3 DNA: TGCGCCAGCAGCCCCTCGCGGGACAGGGGCAATCAGCCCCAGCATTTT
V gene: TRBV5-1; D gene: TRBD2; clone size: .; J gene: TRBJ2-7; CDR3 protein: CASTTGGSYEQYF; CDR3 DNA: TGCGCCAGCACTACCGGGGGGAGCTACGAGCAGTACTTC
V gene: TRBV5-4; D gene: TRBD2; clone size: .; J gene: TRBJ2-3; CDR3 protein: CASSRTSGSSTDTQYF; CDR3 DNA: TGTGCCAGCAGCCGGACTAGCGGCTCTAGCACAGATACGCAGTATTTT
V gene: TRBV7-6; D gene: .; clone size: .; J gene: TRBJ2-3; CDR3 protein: CASRSGGLTDTQYF; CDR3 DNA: TGTGCCAGCAGGTCGGGGGGCCTCACAGATACGCAGTATTTT
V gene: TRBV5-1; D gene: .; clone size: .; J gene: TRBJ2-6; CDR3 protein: CASRAGYGANVLTF; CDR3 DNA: TGCGCCAGCAGGGCGGGGTATGGGGCCAACGTCCTGACTTTC
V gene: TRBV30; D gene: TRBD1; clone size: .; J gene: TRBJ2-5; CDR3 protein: CAWNRDRGPQETQYF; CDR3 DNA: TGTGCCTGGAACCGGGACAGGGGACCTCAAGAGACCCAGTACTTC
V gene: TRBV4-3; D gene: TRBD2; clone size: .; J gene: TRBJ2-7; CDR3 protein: CASSQTLAGGVSYEQYF; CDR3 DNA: TGCGCCAGCAGCCAAACTCTGGCGGGAGGGGTCTCCTACGAGCAGTACTTC
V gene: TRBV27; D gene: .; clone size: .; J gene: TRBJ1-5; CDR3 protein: CASSFAALGQPQHF; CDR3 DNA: TGTGCCAGCAGTTTTGCGGCCCTTGGTCAGCCCCAGCATTTT
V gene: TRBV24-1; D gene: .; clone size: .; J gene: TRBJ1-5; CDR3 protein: CATSYSGLVPQHF; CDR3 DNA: TGTGCCACCAGTTACTCAGGACTTGTCCCCCAGCATTTT
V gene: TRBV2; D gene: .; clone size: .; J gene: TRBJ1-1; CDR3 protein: CASSGDRNTEAFF; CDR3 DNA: TGTGCCAGCAGCGGAGACAGGAACACTGAAGCTTTCTTT
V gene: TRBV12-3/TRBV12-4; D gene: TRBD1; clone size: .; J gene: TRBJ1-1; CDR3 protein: CASKGTGNEAFF; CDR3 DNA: TGTGCCAGCAAGGGGACAGGGAATGAAGCTTTCTTT
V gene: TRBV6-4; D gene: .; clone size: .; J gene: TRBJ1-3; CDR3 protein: CASSEPGAVNTIYF; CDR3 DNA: TGTGCCAGCAGTGAGCCAGGGGCCGTGAACACCATATATTTT
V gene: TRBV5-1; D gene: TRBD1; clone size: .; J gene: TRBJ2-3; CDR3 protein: CASSSGTGGDTQYF; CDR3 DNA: TGCGCCAGCAGCTCCGGGACAGGGGGGGATACGCAGTATTTT
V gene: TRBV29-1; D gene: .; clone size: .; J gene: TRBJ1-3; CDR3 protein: CGGSPNSGNTIYF; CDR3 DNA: TGCGGCGGATCCCCTAACTCTGGAAACACCATATATTTT